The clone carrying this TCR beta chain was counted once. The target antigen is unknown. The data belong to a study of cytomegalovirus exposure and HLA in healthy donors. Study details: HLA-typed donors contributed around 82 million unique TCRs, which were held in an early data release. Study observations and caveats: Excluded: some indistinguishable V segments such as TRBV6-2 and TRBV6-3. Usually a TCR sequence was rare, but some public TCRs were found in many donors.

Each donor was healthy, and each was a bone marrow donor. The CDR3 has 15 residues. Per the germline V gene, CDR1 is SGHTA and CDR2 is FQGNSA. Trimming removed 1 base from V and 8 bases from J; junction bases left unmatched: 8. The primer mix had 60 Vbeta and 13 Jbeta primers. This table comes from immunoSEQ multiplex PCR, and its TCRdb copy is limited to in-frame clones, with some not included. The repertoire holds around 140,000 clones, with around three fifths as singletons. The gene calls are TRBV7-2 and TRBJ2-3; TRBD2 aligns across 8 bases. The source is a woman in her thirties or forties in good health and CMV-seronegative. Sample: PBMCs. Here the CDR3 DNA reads TGTGCCAGCAGCTTAGAAACGGGGGGGCTGAGTACGCAGTATTTT. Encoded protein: CASSLETGGLSTQYF.